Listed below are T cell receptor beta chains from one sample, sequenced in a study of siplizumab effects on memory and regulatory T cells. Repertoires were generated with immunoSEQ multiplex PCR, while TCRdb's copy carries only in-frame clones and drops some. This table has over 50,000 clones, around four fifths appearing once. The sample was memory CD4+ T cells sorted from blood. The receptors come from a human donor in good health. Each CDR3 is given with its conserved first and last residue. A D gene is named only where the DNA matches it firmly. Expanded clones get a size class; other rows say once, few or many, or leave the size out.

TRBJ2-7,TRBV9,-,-,TGTGCCAGCAGCCAAGAGGGGGTCTACGAGCAGTACTTC,CASSQEGVYEQYF
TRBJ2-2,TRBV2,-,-,TGTGCCAGCACGATGGGGCAGGGCTGGGGGGCCGGGGAGCTGTTTTTT,CASTMGQGWGAGELFF
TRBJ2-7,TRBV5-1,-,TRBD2,TGCGCCAGCAGCTTGGGGCTAGCGGGGGCAAAGTCCTACGAGCAGTACTTC,CASSLGLAGAKSYEQYF
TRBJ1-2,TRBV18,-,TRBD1,TGTGCCAGCTCTCAGGACAGGGACAATGGCTACACCTTC,CASSQDRDNGYTF
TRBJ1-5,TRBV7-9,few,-,TGTGCCAGCATCCCGAAGCCCCAGCATTTT,CASIPKPQHF
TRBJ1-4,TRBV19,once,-,TGTGCCAGTAGTTCTCAGAGGTATGAAAAACTGTTTTTT,CASSSQRYEKLFF
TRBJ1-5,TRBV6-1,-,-,TGTGCCAGCAGTATGGACCCTTATAGCAATCAGCCCCAGCATTTT,CASSMDPYSNQPQHF
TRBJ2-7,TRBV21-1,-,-,TGTGCCAGCAGCAAAGGTTGGGGGGCTTCTAGCTACGAGCAGTACTTC,CASSKGWGASSYEQYF
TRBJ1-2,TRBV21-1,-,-,TGTGCCAGCCCTCGGAGGGGGGCAAAAATCATCAACTATGGCTACACCTTC,CASPRRGAKIINYGYTF
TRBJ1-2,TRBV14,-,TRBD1,TGTGCCAGCAGCCAAGAATACAGGGGGCGTGGGGGCTACACCTTC,CASSQEYRGRGGYTF
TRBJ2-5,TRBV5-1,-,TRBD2,TGCGCCAGCAGCAGCCCTAGCGGGAGTTTAGAGACCCAGTACTTC,CASSSPSGSLETQYF
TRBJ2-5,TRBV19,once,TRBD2,TGTGCCAGTAGCCTCTCCTGGGGGAGGGGTCCGTACCAAGAGACCCAGTACTTC,CASSLSWGRGPYQETQYF
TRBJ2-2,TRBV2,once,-,TGTGCCAGCAACCCTACGGGGACGGGAACCGGGGAGCTGTTTTTT,CASNPTGTGTGELFF
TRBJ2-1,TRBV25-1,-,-,TGTGCCCAAGACCCCTCAAACAATGAGCAGTTCTTC,CAQDPSNNEQFF
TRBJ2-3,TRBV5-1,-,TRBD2,TGCGCCAGCAGCTTGCTGGGACTAGCAGCAGCTTCTAGCACAGATACGCAGTATTTT,CASSLLGLAAASSTDTQYF
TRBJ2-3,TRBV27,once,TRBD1,TGTGCCAGCAGTTTTAAAAAACCGGGACAGGGAAGCACAGATACGCAGTATTTT,CASSFKKPGQGSTDTQYF
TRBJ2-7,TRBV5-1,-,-,TGCGCCAGCAGCTGGGGTGCAGACTCCTACGAGCAGTACTTC,CASSWGADSYEQYF
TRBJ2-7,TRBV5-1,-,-,TGCGCCAGCAGCTTACCGGGCCCCGAGCAGTACTTC,CASSLPGPEQYF
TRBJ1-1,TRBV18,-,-,TGTGCCAGCTCACCAGAGGCCCGAAACACTGAAGCTTTCTTT,CASSPEARNTEAFF
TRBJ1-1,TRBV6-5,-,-,TGTGCCAGCGCCATGGACCGGCGGGACACTGAAGCTTTCTTT,CASAMDRRDTEAFF
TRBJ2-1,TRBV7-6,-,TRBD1,TGTGCCAGCAGCCCGTACAGGGGAGAGCAGTTCTTC,CASSPYRGEQFF
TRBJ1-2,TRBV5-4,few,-,TGTGCCAGCCGCGGGGGTGCTGGCTACACCTTC,CASRGGAGYTF
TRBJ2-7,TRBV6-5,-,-,TGTGCCAGCAGCAGGGAGAGCTCCTACGAGCAGTACTTC,CASSRESSYEQYF
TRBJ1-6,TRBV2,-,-,TGTGCCAGCAGTCCGCAGGCGGGACACTATAATTCACCCCTCCACTTT,CASSPQAGHYNSPLHF
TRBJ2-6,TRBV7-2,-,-,TGTGCCAGCAGTTCCAGGGGTGGGGCCAACGTCCTGACTTTC,CASSSRGGANVLTF
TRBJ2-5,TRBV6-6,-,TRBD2,TGTGCCAGCAGTTCCGCGACTAGCGGGAAAGAGACCCAGTACTTC,CASSSATSGKETQYF
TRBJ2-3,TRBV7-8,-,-,TGTGCCAGCAGCTCCCCTTTTCCCGAAACGCAGTATTTT,CASSSPFPETQYF
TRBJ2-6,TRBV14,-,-,TGTGCCAGCGCAGGGTCCGGGGCCAACGTCCTGACTTTC,CASAGSGANVLTF
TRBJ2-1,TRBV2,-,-,TGTGCCAGCAGTGACAGAGACAATGAGCAGTTCTTC,CASSDRDNEQFF
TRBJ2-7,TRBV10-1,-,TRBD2,TGCGCCAGCAGCGAGAGCGGGGGATCCTACGAGCAGTACTTC,CASSESGGSYEQYF
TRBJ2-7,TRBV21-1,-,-,TGTGCCAGCAGCAAAGGGTCAACCTACGAGCAGTACTTC,CASSKGSTYEQYF
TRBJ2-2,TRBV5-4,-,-,TGTGCCAGCAGCTCTACCTTGACAGCGAACACCGGGGAGCTGTTTTTT,CASSSTLTANTGELFF
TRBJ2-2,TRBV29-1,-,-,TGCAGCGTTTACCAGGGGGGGAACACCGGGGAGCTGTTTTTT,CSVYQGGNTGELFF
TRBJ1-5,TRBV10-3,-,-,TGTGCCATCAGCGGAGAAGGGGATCAGCCCCAGCATTTT,CAISGEGDQPQHF
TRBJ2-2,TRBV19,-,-,TGTGCCAGTAGTATCGGTTACGGACTGAACACCGGGGAGCTGTTTTTT,CASSIGYGLNTGELFF
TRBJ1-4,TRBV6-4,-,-,TGTGCCAGCAGTGATTCGACCGGGCAGGCAACTAATGAAAAACTGTTTTTT,CASSDSTGQATNEKLFF
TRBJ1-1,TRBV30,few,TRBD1,TGTGCCTGGACGGGGACAGGGAAGAGGACGGCTTTCTTT,CAWTGTGKRTAFF
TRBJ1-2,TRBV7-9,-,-,TGTGCCAGCAGCTCCACGAGTCGCTACACCTTC,CASSSTSRYTF
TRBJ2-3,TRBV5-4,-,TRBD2,TGTGCCAGCAGCTTGGGAGCGGGAGCCCCATCTACGCAGTATTTT,CASSLGAGAPSTQYF
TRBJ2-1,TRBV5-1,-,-,TGCGCCAGCAGCTTATGGGAGGAGCAGTTCTTC,CASSLWEEQFF
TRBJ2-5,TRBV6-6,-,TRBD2,TGTGCCAGCAGTCGTCGACTAGCGGGGGACCAAGAGACCCAGTACTTC,CASSRRLAGDQETQYF
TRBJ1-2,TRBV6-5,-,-,TGTGCCAGCCGAAGTACATCGGCGCGCTACACCTTC,CASRSTSARYTF
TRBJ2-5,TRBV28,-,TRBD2,TGTGCCAGTCGGGGGAGGGTTAAAGAGACCCAGTACTTC,CASRGRVKETQYF
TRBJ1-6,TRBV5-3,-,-,TGTGCCAGCAGCTTGCGGCAGACCAATTCACCCCTCCACTTT,CASSLRQTNSPLHF
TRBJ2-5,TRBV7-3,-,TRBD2,TGTGCCAGCAGCCCAGCGGGGCAAGAGACCCAGTACTTC,CASSPAGQETQYF